These 22 T cell receptor beta chains were all obtained from the same sample, sequenced in a study of shared clonotypes between healthy human individuals (dated by TCRdb to the early 2020s). Libraries were prepared through the immunoSEQ multiplex PCR assay. This immuneACCESS table, as held by TCRdb, lists in-frame sequences with V and J called but not all clones. Of the missing ones, under half trace to an unresolved V gene in checked studies; the others have no known cause. This sample comprises roughly 1,500,000 clones, 95% to 99% of them detected only once. The ten top clones hold roughly 0.45% of the sample. The sequencing sample was made of naive CD4+ T cells sorted from blood. The cell subset or site label on this specimen signifies: CD45RA+ positively selected. The source of these receptors is a man aged 30 to 45 in good health.

V usage is TRBV28 and J usage is TRBJ1-2; no firm D call. Germline values: CDR1 MDHEN, CDR2 SYDVKM. Between the trimmed V and J ends, which lost 2 bases and 8 bases, there was a span of 15 bases. This CDR3 has 14 amino acids. This CDR3 reads CASSLLRQTSGYTF. Written as DNA, the CDR3 is TGTGCCAGCAGTTTACTGCGCCAGACCTCCGGCTACACCTTC.

The V and J genes are TRBV30 and TRBJ2-7, with D possibly matching TRBD2 (5 bases). CDR3 size: 14 residues. CDR1 is GTSNPN and CDR2 is SVGIG in the germline V gene (reference sequence). V was cut by 5 bases and J by 6 bases, with 20 bases left in between. CDR3 sequence reads: CAWERLLLRGEQYF. The CDR3 DNA reads as TGTGCCTGGGAGCGACTACTACTACGGGGCGAGCAGTACTTC.

In DNA form, the CDR3 reads TGTGCCAGCAGGTCCCTAGCGGGAGCCCCCAATGAGCAGTTCTTC. Its protein is CASRSLAGAPNEQFF. J is TRBJ2-1 and V is TRBV6-5, with 10 nucleotides matching TRBD2. The ends lost 6 bases at V and 6 bases at J; junction bases unmatched: 8. Germline CDR1 is MNHEY and CDR2 is SVGAGI. The CDR3 extends over 15 amino acids.

This clone showed up just once. The chain links TRBV10-3 to TRBJ1-1; the D gene is possibly TRBD1 (6 bases). This CDR3 region has 14 residues. With 7 bases removed from V and 3 bases from J, the gap between germline ends came to 15 bases. Germline lookup yields CDR1 ENHRY and CDR2 SYGVKD. Here the CDR3 DNA reads TGTGCCATCACCGAGGGGGGAATCGACACTGAAGCTTTCTTT. It codes for CAITEGGIDTEAFF.

V and J are TRBV19 and TRBJ2-7; 10 nucleotides agree with TRBD2. The CDR3 has 15 residues. The V gene end was trimmed by 3 bases and the J gene end by 0 bases; junction bases not matched to a gene: 2. Germline V gene data show CDR1 as LNHDA and CDR2 as SQIVND (reference sequence). The CDR3 coding sequence is TGTGCCAGTAGTATCCTAGCGGGGGCCTCCTACGAGCAGTACTTC. Translated: CASSILAGASYEQYF. The variable domain in full, with the rest retrieved from reference TRBV19 and TRBJ2-7, is DGGITQSPKYLFRKEGQNVTLSCEQNLNHDAMYWYRQDPGQGLRLIYYSQIVNDFQKGDIAEGYSVSREKKESFPLTVTSAQKNPTAFYLCASSILAGASYEQYFGPGTRLTVT.

This rearrangement joins TRBV29-1 to TRBJ2-3; D remains unclear. The V end was cut by 4 bases, the J end by 2 bases, with 13 bases between. This CDR3 has 14 residues. The germline V gene has CDR1 SQVTM and CDR2 ANQGSEA. The CDR3: CSVANRLFTDTQYF. In nucleotides, the CDR3 is TGCAGCGTTGCGAACAGATTATTCACAGATACGCAGTATTTT.

Worth noting for this clone: Distinct nucleotide sequences in the sample also encode this CDR3. The chain employs TRBV6-5 and TRBJ1-1, with TRBD1 matching 8 bases. This CDR3 region has 14 residues. J gave up 4 bases and V 3 bases, and 4 bases lay outside the gene matches. From germline, CDR1 is MNHEY and CDR2 SVGAGI. DNA of the CDR3: TGTGCCAGCAGTTATTCAGGGGGCGGCACTGAAGCTTTCTTT. Translating it yields CASSYSGGGTEAFF.

The chain couples TRBV28 to TRBJ2-5; 8 positions agree with TRBD2. CDR3 length: 16 residues. The trim removed 7 bases at V and 4 bases at J, leaving 14 bases unmatched. Looked up from germline, CDR1 is MDHEN and CDR2 is SYDVKM. CDR3 protein: CASTTHPGGDGETQYF. CDR3 DNA sequence: TGTGCCAGCACCACCCACCCCGGGGGGGATGGAGAGACCCAGTACTTC.

The V call is TRBV18, the J call TRBJ2-3; D is unresolved. CDR1 is KGHSH and CDR2 is LQKENI in the germline V gene. The CDR3 is 15 residues long. V lost 3 bases and J 2 bases, leaving 12 bases between the germline ends. CDR3: CASSPPAETTDTQYF. The CDR3 DNA sequence: TGTGCCAGCTCACCTCCCGCGGAGACCACAGATACGCAGTATTTT.

This clone was observed a single time. The V gene is TRBV11-2, the J gene TRBJ1-5; perhaps TRBD1 as D (6 bases). This CDR3 has 14 amino acids. V was cut by 5 bases and J by 3 bases, with 11 bases left in between. The germline gives CDR1 SGHAT, CDR2 FQNNGV. CDR3 sequence: CASSSQGFNQPQHF. CDR3 nucleotide sequence: TGTGCCAGCAGCAGCCAGGGGTTCAATCAGCCCCAGCATTTT.

This sequence joins TRBV7-9 and TRBJ2-1; TRBD1 agrees at 9 bases. This CDR3 region has 15 residues. Germline V gene sequence: CDR1 SEHNR, CDR2 FQNEAQ (reference sequence). The ends lost 1 base at V and 8 bases at J; junction bases unmatched: 6. The CDR3 here is CASSLGQGGHDEQFF. The CDR3, as DNA: TGTGCCAGCAGCTTAGGACAGGGGGGGCACGATGAGCAGTTCTTC.

The CDR3 sequence: CASSLGAGAEAFF. CDR3 DNA: TGTGCCAGCAGCTTAGGGGCAGGGGCTGAAGCTTTCTTT. The V call is TRBV7-9, the J call TRBJ1-1; D is perhaps TRBD1 (6 bases). Germline V CDR1 and CDR2: SEHNR, FQNEAQ (reference sequence). This CDR3 has 13 amino acids. Trimming pared 1 base from V and 6 bases from J, leaving 9 bases between.

The genes are TRBV11-2 and TRBJ2-7, with 7 bases matching TRBD2. Germline V CDR1 and CDR2: SGHAT, FQNNGV. This CDR3 region has 16 residues. With V trimmed by 0 bases and J by 2 bases, 7 bases remained unmatched. The DNA for the CDR3 is TGTGCCAGCAGCTTAGAGGGCGGGAGTAGTGCCTACGAGCAGTACTTC. Residues: CASSLEGGSSAYEQYF.

The chain couples TRBV5-5 to TRBJ1-5; 8 nucleotides align to TRBD1. CDR1 and CDR2 (germline): SGHKS, YYEKEE (reference sequence). CDR3 size: 15 residues. Unmatched junction bases numbered 8, after V lost 4 bases and J lost 5 bases. As DNA, the CDR3 is TGTGCCAGCAGCCGGGCAGGGGGCGCCCATCAGCCCCAGCATTTT. This codes for CASSRAGGAHQPQHF.

The chain employs TRBV28 and TRBJ2-2; tentatively, D is TRBD2 (6 bases). Germline V gives CDR1 MDHEN, CDR2 SYDVKM. V was shortened by 1 base and J by 5 bases, with 8 bases between the two germline ends. CDR3 length equals 14 residues. The CDR3 is CASSLLGTTGELFF. CDR3 coding DNA: TGTGCCAGCAGTTTATTGGGGACTACCGGGGAGCTGTTTTTT.

A remark on this clone: Other DNA sequences in this specimen translate into the identical CDR3. The chain couples TRBV29-1 to TRBJ2-3; D is ambiguous. V was clipped by 3 bases and J by 0 bases, with 4 bases between them. The CDR3 is 12 residues long. CDR1 SQVTM and CDR2 ANQGSEA come from the germline V gene. The CDR3 sequence is CSVDTSTDTQYF. The CDR3, as DNA: TGCAGCGTTGACACAAGCACAGATACGCAGTATTTT.

The chain uses TRBV9 and TRBJ2-1; a weak D match, TRBD1 (6 bases). CDR3 length: 15 residues. CDR1 is SGDLS and CDR2 is YYNGEE in the germline V gene. V lost 0 bases and J 8 bases, leaving 15 bases between the germline ends. DNA of the CDR3: TGTGCCAGCAGCGTAGCTTACAGGGCTATCGATGAGCAGTTCTTC. Translation gives CASSVAYRAIDEQFF. Complete variable domain (other parts from reference TRBV9 and TRBJ2-1): DSGVTQTPKHLITATGQRVTLRCSPRSGDLSVYWYQQSLDQGLQFLIQYYNGEERAKGNILERFSAQQFPDLHSELNLSSLELGDSALYFCASSVAYRAIDEQFFGPGTRLTVL.

The sample holds one count of this clone. For the CDR3, the DNA is TGCGCCAGCAGCTCTGGGGACAGGGGAGTGTCTGGCTACACCTTC. Amino acid sequence: CASSSGDRGVSGYTF. The genes are TRBV5-1 and TRBJ1-2, with TRBD1 matching over 10 bases. This CDR3 region has 15 residues. Per germline, CDR1 SGHRS and CDR2 YFSETQ. V gave up 3 bases and J gave up 7 bases; unmatched junction bases: 9.

CDR3 amino acids: CASSYTRAEKLFF. The CDR3 DNA is TGTGCCAGCAGTTACACACGGGCGGAAAAACTGTTTTTT. The chain joins TRBV6-5 to TRBJ1-4; D remains ambiguous. V dropped 2 bases and J dropped 8 bases, with 9 bases sitting between them. The germline gives CDR1 MNHEY, CDR2 SVGAGI. The CDR3 is 13 amino acids.

V and J are TRBV29-1 and TRBJ2-1; D remains unclear. Trimming removed 7 bases at V and 7 bases at J, with 14 bases between. Germline-derived CDR1 and CDR2 are SQVTM and ANQGSEA. The CDR3 has 12 amino acids. CDR3 loop: CSAKGPENEQFF. CDR3 DNA sequence: TGCAGCGCCAAGGGCCCGGAGAATGAGCAGTTCTTC.

V and J are TRBV18 and TRBJ2-6; D uncertain. Trimming cost V 3 bases and J 2 bases, with 11 bases left between them. The CDR3 extends over 16 amino acids. Per germline, CDR1 KGHSH and CDR2 LQKENI. The CDR3 DNA follows: TGTGCCAGCTCACCCCAGAGGTCCACTGGGGCCAACGTCCTGACTTTC. Amino acids: CASSPQRSTGANVLTF.

The J gene is TRBJ2-7, the V gene TRBV5-8; TRBD1 matches at 8 bases. Losses at the gene ends were 0 bases for V and 6 bases for J; bases not matched to a gene: 2. From germline, CDR1 is SGHTS and CDR2 YDEGEE. The CDR3 is made up of 13 amino acids. CDR3 residues: CASSLVRGLEQYF. The CDR3 DNA sequence: TGTGCCAGCAGCTTGGTCAGGGGGCTCGAGCAGTACTTC.